This TCR beta chain was obtained from a study of shared clonotypes between healthy human individuals. CD8 cells classed as naive were CD45RO-negative and positively selected for CCR7, excluding terminally differentiated effector memory CD45RA+ cells. The table came from immunoSEQ multiplex PCR; TCRdb's copy has only in-frame clones and leaves some out. The repertoire holds a few hundred thousand clones, about 95% seen once, with 0.085% to 0.11% in the top ten. The CDR3 extends over 16 amino acids. Germline CDR1 and CDR2: MDHEN and SYDVKM. The trim removed 1 base at V and 5 bases at J, leaving 6 bases unmatched.

The rearrangement links TRBV28 to TRBJ2-1, with 9 bases matching TRBD2. This clonotype was obtained from a woman aged 25 to 45 in good health. The specimen was naive CD8+ T cells sorted from blood. The CDR3 is CASSLFSGSIHNEQFF. The CDR3 DNA reads TGTGCCAGCAGTTTATTTAGCGGGAGTATCCACAATGAGCAGTTCTTC.